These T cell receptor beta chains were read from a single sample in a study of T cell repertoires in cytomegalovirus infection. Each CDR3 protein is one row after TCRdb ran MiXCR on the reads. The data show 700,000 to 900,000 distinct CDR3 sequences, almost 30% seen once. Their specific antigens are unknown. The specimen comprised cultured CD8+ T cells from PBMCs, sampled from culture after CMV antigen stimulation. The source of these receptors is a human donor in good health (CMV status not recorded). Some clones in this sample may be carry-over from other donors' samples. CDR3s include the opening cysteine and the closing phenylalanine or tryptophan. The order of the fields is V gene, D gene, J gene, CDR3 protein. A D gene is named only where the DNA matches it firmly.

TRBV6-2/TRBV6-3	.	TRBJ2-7	CASRQAGQRDREQYF
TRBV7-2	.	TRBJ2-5	CASSPTPSRPQYF
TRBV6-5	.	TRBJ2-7	CASSYSSPALEQYF
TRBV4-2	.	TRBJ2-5	CASSPVLSAQETQYF
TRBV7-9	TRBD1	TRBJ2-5	CASRRTGVLQETQYF
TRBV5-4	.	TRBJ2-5	CASSPGGSPQETQYF
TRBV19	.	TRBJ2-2	CASNPFGAGELFF
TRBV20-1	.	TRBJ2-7	CSARAPEGNRGHEQYF
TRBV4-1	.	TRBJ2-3	CASSVLGAETDTQYF
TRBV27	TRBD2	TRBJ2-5	CASSERGLANFPHQETQYF
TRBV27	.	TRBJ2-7	CASSLYLGGYEQYF
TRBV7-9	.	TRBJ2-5	CASSPHGPKGTQYF
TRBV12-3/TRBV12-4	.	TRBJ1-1	CASSSLLNTEAFF